A single sample gave rise to the 26 T cell receptor beta chains below, sequenced in a study of regulatory T cells in long-lasting Graves disease. The time point here: newly diagnosed GD, antithyroid drugs for less than 3 months. Extracted PBMC RNA gave rise to the TCR library. The authors built TCR beta libraries using iRepertoire HTBI primers and Arm-PCR of CDR3 regions. TCRdb re-analysed the multiplex PCR reads in MiXCR, keeping a single row per CDR3 protein. The table records 550,000 to 700,000 distinct CDR3 sequences, more than 15% of them present only once. Separately, the same data were catalogued under a study of T cells in Graves' hyperthyroidism and ophthalmopathy.

The sequencing here drew on peripheral blood mononuclear cells (PBMCs), taken at new diagnosis, from a patient treated with antithyroid drugs. The receptors come from a man aged 18 to 29 with Graves disease.

The table lists this clonotype with many counts. The rearrangement joins TRBV11-3 to TRBJ2-1; 11 bases align to TRBD2. The CDR3 has 17 amino acids. Germline lookup yields CDR1 SGHNT and CDR2 YENEEA. Germline trimming cut 1 base from V and 7 bases from J; bases unmatched to any gene: 9. CDR3 sequence: CASSLVFGTSGSNEQFF. DNA of the CDR3: TGTGCCAGCAGCTTAGTTTTTGGAACTAGCGGGAGTAATGAGCAGTTCTTC.

This clonotype was detected ten times or more. J is TRBJ2-5 and V is TRBV11-2; possible D gene TRBD1, 6 bases. CDR3 length: 14 residues. Trimming stripped 9 bases from V and 1 base from J, with 15 bases between. Germline CDR1 and CDR2: SGHAT and FQNNGV. The CDR3 DNA is TGTGCCAGTGAAACCCACAGGGCCCAAGAGACCCAGTACTTC. It codes for CASETHRAQETQYF.

The chain links TRBV10-3 to TRBJ2-5; D is perhaps TRBD1 or TRBD2 (5 bases each). V was shortened by 6 bases and J by 1 base, with 9 bases between the two germline ends. This CDR3 comprises 13 residues. The V gene's germline CDR1 is ENHRY and CDR2 SYGVKD. CDR3 region: CAIRGTAQETQYF. CDR3 coding DNA: TGTGCCATCAGAGGGACGGCCCAAGAGACCCAGTACTTC.

This clonotype turned up a few times. The V gene is TRBV5-1, the J gene TRBJ2-1; 14 nucleotides agree with TRBD2. The CDR3 loop spans 17 amino acids. The ends lost 0 bases at V and 10 bases at J; junction bases unmatched: 9. Germline loops: CDR1 SGHRS, CDR2 YFSETQ. CDR3 region: CASSLETGLAGEREQFF. Here the CDR3 DNA reads TGCGCCAGCAGCTTGGAAACGGGACTAGCGGGAGAAAGGGAGCAGTTCTTC.

This clonotype was seen many times. The gene calls are TRBV28 and TRBJ1-2, with no clear D. The CDR3 loop spans 14 amino acids. Trimming shortened V by 4 bases and J by 4 bases, and 13 bases separated the two germline ends. Per the germline V gene, CDR1 is MDHEN and CDR2 is SYDVKM. CDR3 nucleotides: TGTGCCAGCAGTTCGGGGTGGGGAGGCTATGGCTACACCTTC. Its protein is CASSSGWGGYGYTF.

Regarding this clonotype: A far larger clone lies a single base away; this is likely a read error. The missing conserved phenylalanine or tryptophan at the end of this CDR3 makes a read error likely. The rearrangement joins TRBV6-2 or TRBV6-3 to TRBJ1-1, with no clear D. The CDR3 spans 15 residues. Germline CDR1 MNHEY, CDR2 SVGEGT. Trimming cost V 6 bases and J 4 bases, with 18 bases left between them. CDR3 DNA: TGTGCCAGCAGAGAACGGAGAGGATCGAGCACTGAAGCTTTCCTT. Translation: CASRERRGSSTEAFL.

The chain combines TRBV4-1 with TRBJ1-4; possibly TRBD1 for D (5 bases). CDR1 is MGHRA and CDR2 is YSYEKL in the germline V gene. The CDR3 consists of 16 residues. V lost 1 base to trimming and J lost 5 bases, with 14 bases between them. CDR3: CASSQVYRDGNEKLFF. For the CDR3, the DNA is TGCGCCAGCAGCCAAGTTTACCGGGACGGGAATGAAAAACTGTTTTTT.

Note on this clonotype: This likely comes from a read error, as the CDR3 has no conserved phenylalanine or tryptophan at its end. The chain recombines TRBV20-1 with TRBJ2-3; 9 nucleotides align to TRBD2. The CDR3 totals 16 residues. After removal of 0 bases from V and 4 bases from J, the junction contained 8 bases not matched to a gene. CDR1 is DFQATT and CDR2 is SNEGSKA in the germline V gene (reference sequence). The CDR3 is CSARDDLAGDSDTQYS. The CDR3 coding sequence is TGCAGTGCTAGAGATGATTTAGCGGGAGACTCAGATACGCAGTATTCT.

This rearrangement joins TRBV12-5 to TRBJ2-7; D is uncertain. The germline CDR1 and CDR2 sequences are LGHNT and FRNRAP. Trimming took off 5 bases at V and 2 bases at J, with 7 bases between the two ends. This CDR3 spans 12 amino acids. CDR3 sequence (DNA): TGTGCTAGTGGTCGGTCGACCTACGAGCAGTACTTC. Protein product: CASGRSTYEQYF.

At least ten counts were recorded for this clonotype. The chain uses TRBV6-1 and TRBJ2-1, with D hard to call. Trimming took 6 bases from V and 14 from J, leaving 14 bases between them. The CDR3 has 11 residues. Per germline, CDR1 MNHNS and CDR2 SASEGT. The CDR3 sequence is CASRELGAEFF. CDR3 DNA: TGTGCCAGCAGAGAGTTGGGTGCGGAGTTCTTC.

This clonotype has at least ten counts. The genes are TRBV28 and TRBJ1-2; 9 nucleotides align to TRBD1. Germline CDR1 MDHEN, CDR2 SYDVKM. The ends lost 5 bases at V and 6 bases at J; junction bases unmatched: 7. The CDR3 runs 14 residues. The CDR3: CASSRLDRGNGYTF. Written as DNA, the CDR3 is TGTGCCAGCAGTAGGTTGGACAGGGGCAATGGCTACACCTTC.

The table lists this clonotype with a few counts. This chain uses TRBV28 with TRBJ2-7, with D possibly called TRBD1 or TRBD2 (7 bases each). Germline-derived CDR1 and CDR2 are MDHEN and SYDVKM. V lost 6 bases and J 4 bases, leaving 28 bases between the germline ends. CDR3 length: 18 amino acids. The CDR3 region has the DNA TGTGCCAGCAGACCCAACCGGGCAGGGGGGGTAGCGTCGTACGAGCAGTACTTC. This gives the protein CASRPNRAGGVASYEQYF.

This clonotype was counted ten times or more. The rearrangement uses TRBV7-3 and TRBJ2-3; TRBD1 aligns across 9 bases. CDR1 is SGHTA and CDR2 is FQGTGA in the germline V gene. The CDR3 sequence is 16 residues long. V lost 1 base and J lost 2; bases outside the gene matches: 4. CDR3 sequence reads: CASSLIWTGDTDTQYF. The CDR3 DNA follows: TGTGCCAGCAGCTTAATCTGGACAGGGGACACAGATACGCAGTATTTT.

This clonotype has a single count. A read error is possible here, since a much larger clone lies one base away. This chain joins TRBV18 and TRBJ2-5; TRBD2 matches at 7 bases. Germline V gene data show CDR1 as KGHSH and CDR2 as LQKENI. The CDR3 runs to 14 residues. The CDR3 reads CASPPPGGKETQYF. The CDR3 region has the DNA TGTGCCAGCCCACCACCGGGAGGAAAAGAGACCCAGTACTTC.

This clonotype was seen repeatedly, ten times or more. V and J are TRBV2 and TRBJ1-1, with a weak D call TRBD1 (5 bases). V lost 7 bases to trimming and J lost 4 bases, with 19 bases between them. CDR1 is SNHLY, CDR2 FYNNEI, per germline. This CDR3 comprises 15 residues. The CDR3 region has the DNA TGTGCCAGCACCCCGCGGGTAGTGGGGGGCACTGAAGCTTTCTTT. Its translation is CASTPRVVGGTEAFF. The variable domain in full, with the rest retrieved from reference TRBV2 and TRBJ1-1, is EPEVTQTPSHQVTQMGQEVILRCVPISNHLYFYWYRQILGQKVEFLVSFYNNEISEKSEIFDDQFSVERPDGSNFTLKIRSTKLEDSAMYFCASTPRVVGGTEAFFGQGTRLTVV.

Comments on this clonotype: Sequence at one end of the junction differs from germline and may be a read error. J is TRBJ2-1 and V is TRBV5-1; 8 bases match TRBD1. Per germline, CDR1 SGHRS and CDR2 YFSETQ. The CDR3 has 12 residues. The DNA for the CDR3 is TGCGCCAGCAGCTTGTCGAGGACAGGGCTGAACTTC. Its translation: CASSLSRTGLNF.

This clonotype has a handful of counts. The rearrangement joins TRBV5-1 to TRBJ2-7, with a weak D call TRBD2 (6 bases). The germline V and J ends were trimmed by 4 bases and 11 bases, with 13 bases remaining between them. CDR3 length equals 11 residues. Per germline, CDR1 SGHRS and CDR2 YFSETQ. This chain's CDR3 is CASSGGREEYF. The CDR3, as DNA: TGCGCCAGCAGCGGGGGGAGAGAGGAGTACTTC.

This clonotype has more than one count but fewer than ten. The chain joins TRBV19 to TRBJ2-4; D is undetermined. The CDR3 is 18 amino acids. Trimming left V 1 base short and J 0 bases short, with 16 bases between. Germline loops: CDR1 LNHDA, CDR2 SQIVND (reference sequence). In DNA form, the CDR3 reads TGTGCCAGTAGTATAGCCGAACCGTTCCTTATAGCCAAAAACATTCAGTACTTC. Its translation: CASSIAEPFLIAKNIQYF.

At least ten counts were recorded for this clonotype. The chain carries TRBV7-2 and TRBJ2-3; 7 nucleotides line up with TRBD2. The junction had 6 bases not matched to a gene; V was cut back by 4 bases and J by 2 bases. The CDR3 loop spans 15 amino acids. CDR1 SGHTA and CDR2 FQGNSA come from the germline V gene. CDR3 coding DNA: TGTGCCAGCAGCTATAGAGCGGGACCCACAGATACGCAGTATTTT. It is translated as CASSYRAGPTDTQYF. Drawing the rest from reference TRBV7-2 and TRBJ2-3, the complete variable domain is GAGVSQSPSNKVTEKGKDVELRCDPISGHTALYWYRQSLGQGLEFLIYFQGNSAPDKSGLPSDRFSAERTGGSVSTLTIQRTQQEDSAVYLCASSYRAGPTDTQYFGPGTRLTVL.

The chain combines TRBV2 with TRBJ1-5, with 8 bases fitting TRBD1. CDR3 size: 17 residues. With V trimmed by 6 bases and J by 0 bases, 10 bases remained unmatched. Germline values: CDR1 SNHLY, CDR2 FYNNEI. In DNA, the CDR3 is TGTGCCAGCAGGCGGGACAGGACACAAGTTAGCAATCAGCCCCAGCATTTT. The encoded protein is CASRRDRTQVSNQPQHF.

This clonotype was recorded a few times. The chain recombines TRBV5-1 with TRBJ2-4, with D perhaps being TRBD1 or TRBD2 (6 bases each). Germline CDR1 is SGHRS and CDR2 is YFSETQ. This CDR3 spans 16 amino acids. Trimming cost V 0 bases and J 8 bases, with 18 bases left between them. CDR3 amino acids: CASSLEAGLRTDIQYF. DNA for the CDR3: TGCGCCAGCAGCTTGGAAGCGGGCCTGAGGACAGACATTCAGTACTTC.

The genes are TRBV15 and TRBJ2-1; TRBD1 matches at 8 bases. In germline, CDR1 is LNHNV, CDR2 YYDKDF (reference sequence). The CDR3 extends over 16 amino acids. Trimming took 3 bases from V and 8 from J; bases not matched to a gene: 12. In DNA, the CDR3 is TGTGCCACCAGCAGGGAAAGAGCAGGGGGCCGGTATGAGCAGTTCTTC. This codes for CATSRERAGGRYEQFF. Based on the CDR3 plus reference TRBV15 and TRBJ2-1, the full variable domain is DAMVIQNPRYQVTQFGKPVTLSCSQTLNHNVMYWYQQKSSQAPKLLFHYYDKDFNNEADTPDNFQSRRPNTSFCFLDIRSPGLGDTAMYLCATSRERAGGRYEQFFGPGTRLTVL.

The CDR3: CASSLVDELGYNEQFF. In nucleotides, the CDR3 is TGTGCCAGCAGCTTAGTAGATGAACTTGGGTACAATGAGCAGTTCTTC. The genes are TRBV7-8 and TRBJ2-1; no reliable D call. Germline V lookup: CDR1 SGHVS, CDR2 FQNEAQ. V shed 1 base and J shed 4 bases, with 14 bases lying between them. CDR3 length: 16 amino acids.

A note on this clonotype: At one of its ends the junction is not consistent with the germline gene, which may arise from a read error. The chain uses TRBV14 and TRBJ1-3; D gene uncertain. The CDR3 runs to 15 residues. Germline V CDR1 and CDR2: SGHDN, FVKESK. CDR3 coding DNA: TGTGCCAGCAGCCCCCGGACGGTCTCTGGAAACACCATATCTTTT. This sequence encodes CASSPRTVSGNTISF.

The chain combines TRBV19 with TRBJ2-7, with 13 bases aligning to TRBD2. This CDR3 has 18 amino acids. The germline V gene has CDR1 LNHDA and CDR2 SQIVND (reference sequence). With V trimmed by 5 bases and J by 4 bases, 14 bases remained unmatched. The CDR3 spells CASSPGLAGPQLPYEQYF. The DNA of the CDR3 is TGTGCCAGTAGTCCGGGACTAGCGGGACCACAATTACCGTACGAGCAGTACTTC.

This clonotype came up many times. V gene TRBV6-1 combines with J gene TRBJ1-1; D might be TRBD1 (5 bases). Trimming removed 2 bases from V and 5 bases from J, with 9 bases in between. This CDR3 has 13 amino acids. Germline CDR1 MNHNS, CDR2 SASEGT. In nucleotides, the CDR3 is TGTGCCAGCAGTGAATTTTCAGGGACTGAAGCTTTCTTT. As protein: CASSEFSGTEAFF.